This T cell receptor beta chain is from a study of T cell repertoires in cytomegalovirus infection. Study context: Public TCR beta signature analysis indicated the presence of both CMV infection and matching HLA type.

Study-wide points: The cumulative frequency of public TCR beta families identified carriers of CMV plus the relevant HLA. HLA-C-restricted CMV-specific TCR beta clonotypes were dominant in the ex vivo response.

A remark on this clonotype: Its antigen is unknown.

TCRdb ran MiXCR on the reads and lists one entry per CDR3 protein. Of roughly 300,000 distinct CDR3 sequences listed, more than 8% were seen once; the top ten hold 4.3%. CDR3 length: 16 amino acids. V was pared by 5 bases and J by 4 bases, with 20 bases between. Germline V gene data show CDR1 as SEHNR and CDR2 as FQNEAQ (reference sequence). The chain combines TRBV7-9 with TRBJ1-1; D remains ambiguous. The sample was PBMCs. The TCR was taken from a human donor in good health (CMV status not recorded). Some clones in this sample may be carry-over from other donors' samples. CDR3 bases: TGTGCCAGCAGCCCCACCGCCGGACTCGCGAGCACTGAAGCTTTCTTT. The encoded protein is CASSPTAGLASTEAFF.